A few counts support the clone carrying this TCR beta chain. The antigen remains undetermined. The data belong to a study of blood T cells in healthy people across ages. Whole-study results and caveats: Across samples, TCR beta diversity tracked strongly with naive T cell percentage.

Germline loops: CDR1 LGHNA, CDR2 YNFKEQ. This CDR3 is built from 18 residues. The use of a sample-barcoded 5' primer and a J-beta primer mix characterized a second PCR of about 7 to 12 cycles. Each CDR3 protein gets one entry after TCRdb re-called the 5' RACE reads with MiXCR. The data show around 780,000 distinct CDR3 sequences, with about 26% seen just once and approximately 2.9% held by the top ten. Total RNA was isolated from each sample in quantities of at least 5.5 micrograms. This same sample was also part of a study on T cells of mothers and their children.

The specimen sequenced was blood. V is TRBV4-2 and J is TRBJ2-5; D assignment may be TRBD1 or TRBD2 (6 bases each). The J call is uncertain, as TRBJ2-7 better fits the DNA end. The TCR was taken from a boy younger than 18 in good health. CDR3 nucleotides: TGTGCCAGCAGCCAAGGGGATGGAGGGGGGCCTCTGTGGGACGAGCAGTACTTC. Translated, it gives CASSQGDGGGPLWDEQYF.